This T cell receptor beta chain was captured by sequencing in a study of T cell repertoires in cytomegalovirus infection (dated by TCRdb to about 2019). With respect to the entire study: Donor HLA type was relevant to the analysis, as public TCR beta signatures indicated carriage of CMV infection together with the matching HLA type. The investigation overall reported the following: In the ex vivo response, HLA-C-restricted CMV-specific TCR beta clonotypes were dominant, and in two of eight donors the single most frequent clonotype came from this HLA-C-restricted group. In both this cohort and an independent cohort of more than 350 donors, the cumulative frequency of public TCR beta family members distinguished carriers of CMV infection plus the relevant HLA type.

This clonotype was detected ten times or more. Its antigen specificity is not known. No much larger clone exists at a distance of one base, and base qualities are not known. From the cysteine up to the phenylalanine, the CDR3 has a length of 14 residues. Just the 42-base CDR3 DNA is kept, in frame starting at base 1. Trimming costs V 5 bases and J 0 bases, and their ends lie 10 bases apart. From a lookup of the germline V gene, CDR1 and CDR2 are SGHTA and FQGNSA. Sequencing instrument: Illumina HiSeq 1500. Starting from the raw public reads, TCRdb applied fastp trimming at Q25, assembled clones with MiXCR and retained in-frame beta chains. Every distinct CDR3 protein forms one entry, paired with its most common genes and DNA. This sample lists hundreds of thousands of distinct CDR3 sequences; 15% to 20% were detected once. Of the sample, around 10% is held by the ten largest clones.

This clonotype was obtained from a human donor in good health (CMV status not recorded). Some clones in this sample may be carry-over from other donors' samples. The specimen was PBMCs. In this chain, TRBV7-2 is recombined with TRBJ1-1; no D gene is confidently identified. The CDR3 protein: CASSVRDMNTEAFF. Here is the DNA: TGTGCCAGCAGCGTCCGTGACATGAACACTGAAGCTTTCTTT.